This T cell receptor beta chain came from a study of T cell responses to AZD1222 COVID-19 vaccine. Across the whole study: Analyses pooled second doses at about 4 or about 12 weeks. Whole-study results and caveats: Of spike-specific TCRs, nearly half reportedly target regions left unmutated in variants.

With respect to this clone: Antigen: not known.

CDR3 length equals 12 residues. CDR1 is SGHAT and CDR2 is FQDESV in the germline V gene (reference sequence). With 8 bases removed from V and 5 bases from J, the gap between germline ends came to 11 bases. Data came from immunoSEQ multiplex PCR; TCRdb stores just in-frame clones and leaves some out. This sample has fewer than 120,000 clones, with 70% to 90% found just once. This sequence joins TRBV11-1 and TRBJ2-3; TRBD1 is a possible D gene (6 bases). The TCR was taken from an adult in good health. Material: peripheral blood, obtained on day 0 of AZD1222 vaccination. In DNA, the CDR3 is TGTGCCAGCGAGGGGGTGGGAGATACGCAGTATTTT. Its protein is CASEGVGDTQYF.